The 30 T cell receptor beta chains below come from one sample, sequenced in a study of chemoradiotherapy in HPV16-positive cancers. The method was immunoSEQ multiplex PCR; TCRdb's version includes in-frame clones alone and lacks a portion of them. The table lists 900 or so clones, more than 65% of them singletons, with about 5.3% in the top ten. The sample in question was tumor tissue, obtained from a patient who underwent chemoradiotherapy. The source is a human donor with HPV-associated anogenital cancer.

V is TRBV4-3 and J is TRBJ1-2; D unclear. The CDR3 totals 17 residues. Germline V lookup: CDR1 LGHNA, CDR2 YSLEER. V lost 4 bases to trimming and J lost 6 bases, with 24 bases between them. The CDR3 DNA follows: TGCGCCAGCAGCCTCAACCTCGAGGCGGGTCAGCCTAATGGCTACACCTTC. This sequence encodes CASSLNLEAGQPNGYTF.

In DNA form, the CDR3 reads TGTGCCAGTAGTAAGACAGGGGGCAACACCGGGGAGCTGTTTTTT. This gives the protein CASSKTGGNTGELFF. The chain couples TRBV19 to TRBJ2-2, with 10 nucleotides matching TRBD1. The germline gives CDR1 LNHDA, CDR2 SQIVND (reference sequence). This CDR3 is built from 15 residues. V shed 4 bases, J shed 2 bases, and the junction held 1 base outside the gene matches.

The V and J genes are TRBV25-1 and TRBJ1-4; D ambiguous. Trimming left V 6 bases short and J 7 bases short, with 18 bases between. The CDR3 length is 15 residues. The germline V gene encodes CDR1 MGHDK and CDR2 SYGVNS. Here the CDR3 reads CASSPLEGGSEKLFF. The CDR3 DNA reads as TGTGCCAGCAGCCCCTTGGAGGGCGGGAGTGAAAAACTGTTTTTT.

The chain joins TRBV6-1 to TRBJ1-1; D is perhaps TRBD1 (5 bases). The length of the CDR3 is 13 residues. Germline lookup yields CDR1 MNHNS and CDR2 SASEGT. Trimming took 3 bases from V and 2 from J, leaving 7 bases between them. In DNA form, the CDR3 reads TGTGCCAGCAGTGAGACAGAAAACACTGAAGCTTTCTTT. Translation gives CASSETENTEAFF.

The J gene is TRBJ1-3, the V gene TRBV9, with 7 bases lining up with TRBD1. In germline, CDR1 is SGDLS, CDR2 YYNGEE. The CDR3 runs to 15 residues. Trimming cost V 4 bases and J 2 bases; bases outside gene matches: 6. The CDR3 sequence is CASSSGGETGNTIYF. In DNA, the CDR3 is TGTGCCAGCAGCTCAGGGGGGGAGACTGGAAACACCATATATTTT. The complete variable domain, with remaining parts taken from reference TRBV9 and TRBJ1-3, reads DSGVTQTPKHLITATGQRVTLRCSPRSGDLSVYWYQQSLDQGLQFLIQYYNGEERAKGNILERFSAQQFPDLHSELNLSSLELGDSALYFCASSSGGETGNTIYFGEGSWLTVV.

This rearrangement joins TRBV7-2 to TRBJ2-6; tentatively, D is TRBD1 or TRBD2 (6 bases each). The CDR3 has 16 residues. With 4 bases removed from V and 0 bases from J, the gap between germline ends came to 10 bases. The germline V gene has CDR1 SGHTA and CDR2 FQGNSA. The CDR3 protein is CASSSGAPSGANVLTF. Here the CDR3 DNA reads TGTGCCAGCAGCTCGGGGGCCCCCTCTGGGGCCAACGTCCTGACTTTC. The entire variable domain, with the rest obtained from reference TRBV7-2 and TRBJ2-6, is as follows: GAGVSQSPSNKVTEKGKDVELRCDPISGHTALYWYRQSLGQGLEFLIYFQGNSAPDKSGLPSDRFSAERTGGSVSTLTIQRTQQEDSAVYLCASSSGAPSGANVLTFGAGSRLTVL.

The chain has TRBV19 and TRBJ1-2, with D perhaps matching TRBD1 (6 bases). V lost 1 base and J 3 bases, leaving 9 bases between the germline ends. The CDR3 is made up of 14 amino acids. Germline V gene data show CDR1 as LNHDA and CDR2 as SQIVND (reference sequence). For the CDR3, the DNA is TGTGCCAGTAGTATAGTAGCAGGGGACTATGGCTACACCTTC. This encodes CASSIVAGDYGYTF.

This clone was detected only a few times. The rearrangement joins TRBV6-1 to TRBJ1-1; D remains ambiguous. Germline assignment: CDR1 MNHNS and CDR2 SASEGT. Trimming shortened V by 4 bases and J by 6 bases, and 12 bases separated the two germline ends. The CDR3 runs to 13 residues. Here the CDR3 reads CASSGGLSPEAFF. The CDR3 DNA follows: TGTGCCAGCAGTGGCGGACTATCCCCTGAAGCTTTCTTT.

The chain is built from TRBV6-1 and TRBJ2-3; 12 bases align to TRBD2. Germline-derived CDR1 and CDR2 are MNHNS and SASEGT. The V segment lost 4 bases and the J segment 1 base; nucleotides outside the gene matches: 0. The CDR3 runs 15 residues. For the CDR3, the DNA is TGTGCCAGCAGTGGACTAGCGGGGGGCACAGATACGCAGTATTTT. As protein: CASSGLAGGTDTQYF.

In this sample, this clone turned up a few times. The chain has TRBV6-1 and TRBJ2-3; 14 nucleotides line up with TRBD2. The CDR3 runs to 15 residues. Unmatched junction bases numbered 1, after V lost 4 bases and J lost 4 bases. Looked up from germline, CDR1 is MNHNS and CDR2 is SASEGT. CDR3 protein: CASSGLAGGPDTQYF. CDR3 in DNA: TGTGCCAGCAGTGGACTAGCGGGGGGGCCAGATACGCAGTATTTT.

The chain has TRBV5-1 and TRBJ1-4; 9 positions match TRBD1. V trimming: 4 bases; J trimming: 7 bases; junction bases outside the gene matches: 5. Germline loops: CDR1 SGHRS, CDR2 YFSETQ. The CDR3 spans 14 residues. The CDR3 sequence is CASSGGTGTEKLFF. CDR3 nucleotide sequence: TGCGCCAGCAGCGGAGGGACAGGGACTGAAAAACTGTTTTTT.

Regarding this clone: A read error may account for a junction end that differs from germline. This CDR3 is also generated by other DNA sequences in the sample. This chain joins TRBV7-2 and TRBJ1-6; D may be TRBD1 (6 bases). CDR3 length equals 15 residues. Germline lookup yields CDR1 SGHTA and CDR2 FQGNSA. CDR3 sequence (DNA): TGTGCTAGCAGCCTAAACAGGGCAGGTGATTCACCCCTCCACTTT. Protein product: CASSLNRAGDSPLHF.

The chain employs TRBV6-1 and TRBJ2-6, with unresolved D. Germline V gene lookup returns CDR1 MNHNS and CDR2 SASEGT. The CDR3 contains 15 residues. V was clipped by 2 bases and J by 0 bases, with 5 bases between them. The CDR3 sequence is CASSERHSGANVLTF. DNA of the CDR3: TGTGCCAGCAGTGAACGGCACTCTGGGGCCAACGTCCTGACTTTC.

The chain carries TRBV27 and TRBJ2-2; D possibly corresponds to TRBD2 (6 bases). Trimming took 6 bases from V and 1 from J, leaving 9 bases between them. The V gene's germline CDR1 is MNHEY and CDR2 SMNVEV (reference sequence). The CDR3 is made up of 14 amino acids. The CDR3 sequence is CASRRGGNTGELFF. The DNA for the CDR3 is TGTGCCAGCAGGCGGGGAGGGAACACCGGGGAGCTGTTTTTT.

This chain links TRBV18 with TRBJ2-3; 13 positions match TRBD2. The germline V gene has CDR1 KGHSH and CDR2 LQKENI. The CDR3 is 16 amino acids. Trimming removed 2 bases from V and 3 bases from J; junction bases left unmatched: 2. CDR3 in amino acids: CASSPGTSGITDTQYF. In nucleotides, the CDR3 is TGTGCCAGCTCACCAGGGACTAGCGGGATAACAGATACGCAGTATTTT.

The rearrangement joins TRBV7-2 to TRBJ2-3; D possibly corresponds to TRBD2 (6 bases). The CDR3 is made up of 16 amino acids. Germline V gene data show CDR1 as SGHTA and CDR2 as FQGNSA. Trimming left V 3 bases short and J 3 bases short, with 16 bases between. The CDR3, as DNA: TGTGCCAGCAGCTTGGGACTCACCGGAGGTACAGATACGCAGTATTTT. Protein sequence: CASSLGLTGGTDTQYF.

The V gene is TRBV7-2, the J gene TRBJ2-5; 8 bases line up with TRBD1. The junction had 12 bases not matched to a gene; V was cut back by 4 bases and J by 5 bases. Germline lookup yields CDR1 SGHTA and CDR2 FQGNSA. The CDR3 loop spans 16 amino acids. CDR3 in amino acids: CASSSIGAGGTETQYF. For the CDR3, the DNA is TGTGCCAGCAGCTCTATCGGGGCAGGGGGCACTGAGACCCAGTACTTC.

The J gene is TRBJ2-3, the V gene TRBV5-4; 10 bases match TRBD1. The CDR3 extends over 17 amino acids. CDR1 and CDR2 from the germline V gene are SGHNT and YYREEE (reference sequence). With 5 bases clipped from V and 6 bases from J, the junction kept 15 bases outside the gene matches. The CDR3 reads CASRTSFTGQGRDTQYF. CDR3 nucleotides: TGTGCCAGCAGGACGAGCTTCACGGGACAGGGGCGGGATACGCAGTATTTT.

The chain is built from TRBV7-3 and TRBJ2-3; D gene uncertain. In germline, CDR1 is SGHTA, CDR2 FQGTGA. Trimming stripped 0 bases from V and 3 bases from J, with 10 bases between. The CDR3 has 15 residues. The CDR3 nucleotides are TGTGCCAGCAGCTTAACTAGGGCCCAAACAGATACGCAGTATTTT. Amino acids: CASSLTRAQTDTQYF.

The chain uses TRBV10-1 and TRBJ2-5; 7 positions agree with TRBD1. V gave up 0 bases and J gave up 1 base; unmatched junction bases: 2. Germline-derived CDR1 and CDR2 are WNHNN and SYGVQD (reference sequence). There are 15 residues in the CDR3. CDR3 amino acids: CASSESAGGQETQYF. CDR3 sequence (DNA): TGCGCCAGCAGTGAGTCGGCAGGGGGCCAAGAGACCCAGTACTTC.

The chain joins TRBV9 to TRBJ2-7; 9 bases line up with TRBD2. The V gene's germline CDR1 is SGDLS and CDR2 YYNGEE. J lost 0 bases, V lost 0 bases, and 4 bases had no gene match. The CDR3 sequence is 16 residues long. DNA of the CDR3: TGTGCCAGCAGCGTAGAGGCGCGGGGGGGCTCCTACGAGCAGTACTTC. Its translation: CASSVEARGGSYEQYF.

The chain recombines TRBV5-1 with TRBJ2-7; TRBD1 matches at 8 bases. Germline loops: CDR1 SGHRS, CDR2 YFSETQ. CDR3 length equals 15 residues. V lost 3 bases, J lost 2 bases, and 7 bases stayed unmatched. This CDR3 reads CASSSTGVPPYEQYF. CDR3 bases: TGCGCCAGCAGCTCGACAGGGGTGCCTCCCTACGAGCAGTACTTC.

This clone was picked up a small number of times. This chain uses TRBV14 with TRBJ1-6; D unresolved. V gave up 0 bases and J gave up 8 bases, with 11 bases separating them. Looked up from germline, CDR1 is SGHDN and CDR2 is FVKESK. The CDR3 has 15 residues. As DNA, the CDR3 is TGTGCCAGCAGCCAAGACTCGGGCGGGTATTCACCCCTCCACTTT. Translation: CASSQDSGGYSPLHF.

The chain carries TRBV6-5 and TRBJ2-7, with a weak D call TRBD1 (5 bases). Germline-derived CDR1 and CDR2 are MNHEY and SVGAGI. This CDR3 comprises 15 residues. Trimming removed 2 bases from V and 0 bases from J, with 11 bases in between. CDR3 in amino acids: CASSYRDRFSYEQYF. For the CDR3, the DNA is TGTGCCAGCAGTTACCGTGACAGATTCTCCTACGAGCAGTACTTC.

This clone was seen a few times. The chain joins TRBV6-5 to TRBJ2-1; 10 positions agree with TRBD2. After removal of 6 bases from V and 14 bases from J, the junction contained 4 bases not matched to a gene. Germline V gene lookup returns CDR1 MNHEY and CDR2 SVGAGI. The CDR3 is 11 amino acids. The CDR3 region has the DNA TGTGCCAGCAGACGCGGACTAGCGGAGTTCTTC. Translating gives CASRRGLAEFF.

This clone came up a few times. The CDR3 here is CASSLGLAGVGDTQYF. The DNA for the CDR3 is TGTGCCAGCAGCTTAGGACTAGCGGGAGTGGGAGATACGCAGTATTTT. This rearrangement joins TRBV7-3 to TRBJ2-3; 13 bases are shared with TRBD2. CDR1 is SGHTA and CDR2 is FQGTGA in the germline V gene. CDR3 size: 16 residues. After removal of 2 bases from V and 5 bases from J, the junction contained 4 bases not matched to a gene.

CDR3 DNA sequence: TGTGCCAGCAGCTTTACCGGGACTTCCACGGGTACGCAGTATTTT. It codes for CASSFTGTSTGTQYF. The chain recombines TRBV14 with TRBJ2-3, with a tentative D call TRBD2 (6 bases). Trimming shortened V by 5 bases and J by 8 bases, and 20 bases separated the two germline ends. Germline V gene sequence: CDR1 SGHDN, CDR2 FVKESK. The CDR3 runs to 15 residues.

This clone was recorded once. The gene calls are TRBV7-8 and TRBJ1-1; D is undetermined. V dropped 5 bases and J dropped 1 base, with 14 bases sitting between them. The CDR3 is 15 residues long. The germline V gene encodes CDR1 SGHVS and CDR2 FQNEAQ. The CDR3 region is CASSPLARTNTEAFF. The CDR3 DNA follows: TGTGCCAGCAGCCCACTGGCCCGAACGAACACTGAAGCTTTCTTT.

This clone has a single count. The gene calls are TRBV5-1 and TRBJ2-5; no reliable D call. This CDR3 comprises 14 residues. The ends were cut back, 0 bases at V and 4 bases at J, with 10 bases in the middle. The germline CDR1 and CDR2 sequences are SGHRS and YFSETQ. CDR3 residues: CASSLALKGETQYF. In DNA form, the CDR3 reads TGCGCCAGCAGCTTGGCCCTCAAGGGAGAGACCCAGTACTTC.

This rearrangement joins TRBV7-6 to TRBJ2-7, with 10 positions matching TRBD2. This CDR3 is built from 15 residues. Germline trimming cut 5 bases from V and 1 base from J; bases unmatched to any gene: 5. CDR1 is SGHVS and CDR2 is FNYEAQ in the germline V gene. The CDR3 loop is CASSLGAGGSYEQYF. CDR3 bases: TGTGCCAGCAGCCTAGGAGCGGGGGGGTCCTACGAGCAGTACTTC.